A selection of T cell receptor beta chains follows, all from one sample in a study of PD-L1 blockade in urothelial cancer. Measured with immunoSEQ multiplex PCR; TCRdb has only the in-frame clones, and not every one. The data show tens of thousands of clones, about 85% seen once. This specimen was PBMCs, taken around atezolizumab (anti-PD-L1) treatment. These TCRs come from a man in his 60s with urothelial cancer. The CDR3 runs from the conserved cysteine through the conserved F or W. D genes are given only for firm matches. Part of the rows lack a size; the others show once, few, many or a class for expanded clones.

d_gene	v_gene	abundance	j_gene	CDR3aa	CDR3nt
NA	TRBV9	NA	TRBJ2-5	CASSVSGTSSAETQYF	TGTGCCAGCAGCGTATCCGGGACATCATCGGCAGAGACCCAGTACTTC
NA	TRBV28	NA	TRBJ1-4	CASSPQLEPSGTNEKLFF	TGTGCCAGCAGTCCCCAATTAGAGCCCTCCGGAACTAATGAAAAACTGTTTTTT
TRBD2	TRBV4-2	NA	TRBJ2-4	CASSHETSGGANIQYF	TGTGCCAGCAGCCATGAGACTAGCGGGGGGGCAAACATTCAGTACTTC
NA	TRBV29-1	NA	TRBJ1-1	CSVGDKNTEAFF	TGCAGCGTTGGAGACAAAAACACTGAAGCTTTCTTT
NA	TRBV5-1	once	TRBJ1-2	CASSHSTGYYGYTF	TGCGCCAGCAGCCACTCGACAGGTTACTATGGCTACACCTTC
TRBD2	TRBV5-6	NA	TRBJ2-1	CASSFRTSGDEQFF	TGTGCCAGCAGCTTCCGGACTAGCGGGGATGAGCAGTTCTTC
TRBD1	TRBV18	NA	TRBJ1-1	CASSPATGTGEAFF	TGTGCCAGCTCACCAGCCACTGGGACAGGAGAAGCTTTCTTT
NA	TRBV10-2	NA	TRBJ2-6	CASSERRAGANVLTF	TGCGCCAGCAGTGAGAGGCGGGCCGGGGCCAACGTCCTGACTTTC
NA	TRBV9	NA	TRBJ1-2	CASSVGGQSTYGYTF	TGTGCCAGCAGCGTAGGAGGCCAATCTACCTATGGCTACACCTTC
TRBD2	TRBV7-9	NA	TRBJ2-5	CASSYPGGLAETQYF	TGTGCCAGCAGCTACCCCGGCGGACTAGCGGAGACCCAGTACTTC
NA	TRBV6-5	NA	TRBJ1-3	CASREGPDTIYF	TGTGCCAGCAGAGAGGGTCCTGACACCATATATTTT
NA	TRBV9	NA	TRBJ1-2	CASSVDHTGYGYTF	TGTGCCAGCAGCGTAGACCATACAGGATATGGCTACACCTTC
NA	TRBV11-2	few	TRBJ2-7	CASSLSGYEQYF	TGTGCCAGCAGCCTGAGCGGTTACGAGCAGTACTTC
TRBD1	TRBV15	NA	TRBJ2-1	CATSREGGAYNEQFF	TGTGCCACCAGCAGAGAAGGGGGCGCCTACAATGAGCAGTTCTTC
NA	TRBV27	NA	TRBJ2-5	CASSLRDTFQETQYF	TGTGCCAGCAGTTTACGCGACACCTTCCAAGAGACCCAGTACTTC
TRBD1	TRBV18	NA	TRBJ2-7	CASSPDRSSYEQYF	TGTGCCAGCTCACCGGACAGGAGCTCCTACGAGCAGTACTTC
TRBD2	TRBV28	NA	TRBJ2-3	CASSFLAGGQDTQYF	TGTGCCAGCAGTTTCCTAGCGGGGGGGCAAGATACGCAGTATTTT
TRBD1	TRBV7-3	NA	TRBJ2-1	CASSLTDRTFQFF	TGTGCCAGCAGCTTAACGGACAGGACTTTCCAGTTCTTC
NA	TRBV11-2	NA	TRBJ2-5	CASSLRNRRYQETQYF	TGTGCCAGCAGCTTAAGGAACAGACGATATCAAGAGACCCAGTACTTC
TRBD1	TRBV6-1	NA	TRBJ1-2	CASSLGQGDYGYTF	TGTGCCAGCAGTTTAGGACAGGGCGACTATGGCTACACCTTC